This paragraph covers one T cell receptor (beta chain) sequence. The antigen it recognizes is unknown. The record has no base qualities; no much larger clone is one base away. The source of the sample is a study of shared clonotypes between healthy human individuals (dated by TCRdb to 2018 to 2021). Some background on the complete study: Three men and two women, aged 18 to 49 years, made up the cohort. For each donor, CD4 naive and CD4 memory were each run on three plates, CD8 naive on two plates, and CD8 memory on one plate. Blood TCR repertoires of 5 or 6 healthy adults were deeply sequenced to estimate repertoire size and the extent of clonotype sharing between individuals. To increase sequencing depth and limit assay-specific biases, TCR repertoire library preparation and sequencing were carried out by different laboratories using diverse techniques. Between about 0.9 and 10 billion PBMCs per donor were obtained by leukapheresis.

TCR CDR3 regions were amplified from genomic DNA by multiplex PCR using the deep immunoSEQ assay. Extracted genomic DNA from each cell subset was distributed evenly across all wells of several immunoSEQ 96-well plates, and each plate was treated as a replicate. For sorted subsets, each replicate PCR was loaded with 150 to 250 ng genomic DNA, equivalent to 30,000 or so T cell genomes. Purified libraries were measured with a Qubit 3.0 fluorometer, size-checked on a Bioanalyzer 2100, and measured again with the KAPA Library Quantification kit. Each immunoSEQ 96-well plate was sequenced on its own single-read 150-cycle Illumina NextSeq 550 flow cell. The authors processed their data as follows. Because the immunoSEQ output included only junctional sequences and no quality scores, the filtering could not be the same as the filtering used for full-length reads. Sequences were annotated with PyIR, a Python wrapper for IgBLAST v1.9, and V/J genes and CDR3 were assigned using IMGT germline references. Reads were removed for weak V/J assignments (E-value above 1e-6), missing CDR3, stop codons, out-of-frame junctions, or ambiguous translated residues. V3J clonotypes were defined as sequences sharing the same inferred V gene, J gene, and CDR3 amino acid sequence. To compute the percentage overlap between repertoires, the number of shared unique clonotypes was divided by the size of the smaller repertoire. Three approaches were used to assess repertoire richness: RTK rarefaction, the Chao1 estimator, and Recon v2.1 estimates of unobserved clonotypes. OLGA was used to compute generation probabilities for all TCRbeta clonotypes that the gDNA method yielded from a few donors. The clones in this table, taken by TCRdb from immuneACCESS, are in-frame only. Not every clone is retained; where verified, under half of the shortfall comes from an unresolved V gene, and the cause of the rest is unknown. For V, J and clone size, that table is used; D and trimming come from the DNA. The sample table lists about 2.1 million clones, 80% to 95% of them with a count of one. Of the sample, about 1.7% is held by the ten largest clones.

General study outcomes and caveats: Based on pairwise subsampling, the degree of clonotype sharing among donors was expected to be affected by sequencing depth. Sampling was limited to blood, and TCR repertoires in tissue likely differ from TCR repertoires in blood. Clonotypes shared by all four sorted-subset donors showed higher generation probabilities than non-shared clonotypes. The small number of donors limited the genetic and exposure-history diversity represented. Approximately 5% of naive CD4, approximately 3.7% of naive CD8, around 2.3% of memory CD4, and approximately 0.4% of memory CD8 clonotypes were shared across several donors. Even with the large sequencing depth, rarefaction of the sorted-subset datasets indicated that sequencing was incomplete. Naive subsets generally had larger estimated clonotype richness than memory subsets did.

For the CD8 naive samples, CD45RO-negative cells were positively selected for CCR7, yielding a CD45RA+CCR7+ population from which TemRA cells were excluded. The donors were healthy, HIV-negative adults who had no recently reported acute infections or vaccinations. All donors were Caucasian adults living in Nashville, Tennessee, USA. Blood was collected by leukapheresis, and PBMCs were isolated by Ficoll-Histopaque density gradient centrifugation and then cryopreserved in liquid nitrogen vapor phase. Purity and quantity of every magnetically sorted T cell population were checked by analytical flow cytometry. Genomic DNA was isolated from each sorted fraction and quantified by UV absorbance on a Nanodrop 2000c. What was sequenced was naive CD8+ T cells from PBMCs. The cell subset or site tag for this specimen amounts to: CD45RA+CCR7+. This TCR was recovered from a man younger than 30 in good health. Some clones in this sample may be carry-over from other donors' samples.

The DNA sequence is given as TGTGCCAGCAGTTTATCGTACGACTACGAGCAGTACTTC. Translated, it gives CASSLSYDYEQYF. Recombination joined TRBV27 with TRBJ2-7, with the identity of the D gene unclear. V sheds 0 bases and J sheds 3 bases, leaving 6 bases between their ends. Taken from cysteine to phenylalanine, the CDR3 has 13 residues. Just CDR3 DNA is preserved here, 39 bases in frame from base 1. CDR1 and CDR2 are drawn from the germline V gene (reference sequence): MNHEY, SMNVEV.